The entry below describes one TCR beta chain. Molecular barcoding with unique molecular identifiers was used for the TCRbeta library. Each CDR3 protein gets one entry after TCRdb re-called the PCR reads with MiXCR. Among 400,000 to 500,000 distinct CDR3 sequences, approximately 11% were seen once, and the ten largest hold over 4.5%. CDR3 length equals 15 residues. V was cut by 4 bases and J by 5 bases, with 16 bases left in between. From germline, CDR1 is SGHRS and CDR2 YFSETQ. The sample comes from a study of T-cell reconstitution after alpha-beta-depleted transplantation in children. This chain connects TRBV5-1 to TRBJ1-5; tentative D call: TRBD1 (5 bases). This sample comprised PBMCs from the stem cell graft donor, obtained from the stem cell graft. This TCR derives from a human donor who donated a stem cell graft to a child with acute myeloid leukemia. CDR3 sequence: CASSPDGHQDQPQHF. The CDR3 DNA sequence: TGCGCCAGCAGCCCCGACGGACACCAGGATCAGCCCCAGCATTTT.